This TCR beta chain was retrieved from a study of CD8+ T cells in alopecia areata. Study as a whole: In an open-label trial, patients got 5 to 10 mg tofacitinib twice daily. Study conclusions and caveats: Possibly because of HLA-related factors, TCR sharing was less clear across patients than in mice. Lesional scalp exceeded normal scalp in clonality, especially in alopecia totalis/universalis.

About this clone itself: Its antigen is not known.

Between the trimmed V and J ends, which lost 3 bases and 0 bases, there was a span of 3 bases. CDR3 size: 13 residues. Germline V gives CDR1 GTSNPN, CDR2 SVGIG (reference sequence). The sequencing template was cDNA reverse transcribed from extracted RNA. Method: immunoSEQ multiplex PCR; TCRdb's copy keeps in-frame clones and lacks some. The repertoire holds 150,000 to 200,000 clones, with roughly 60% as singletons. Individuals with alopecia areata gave both lesional scalp punch biopsies and peripheral blood for collection. The receptor was derived from a human donor with alopecia areata. This chain uses TRBV30 with TRBJ2-6; D is unclear. The material was CD4+ T cells sorted from blood, obtained at week 0. The CDR3 nucleotides read TGTGCCTGGAGGCTCTCTGGGGCCAACGTCCTGACTTTC. Amino acid sequence: CAWRLSGANVLTF.